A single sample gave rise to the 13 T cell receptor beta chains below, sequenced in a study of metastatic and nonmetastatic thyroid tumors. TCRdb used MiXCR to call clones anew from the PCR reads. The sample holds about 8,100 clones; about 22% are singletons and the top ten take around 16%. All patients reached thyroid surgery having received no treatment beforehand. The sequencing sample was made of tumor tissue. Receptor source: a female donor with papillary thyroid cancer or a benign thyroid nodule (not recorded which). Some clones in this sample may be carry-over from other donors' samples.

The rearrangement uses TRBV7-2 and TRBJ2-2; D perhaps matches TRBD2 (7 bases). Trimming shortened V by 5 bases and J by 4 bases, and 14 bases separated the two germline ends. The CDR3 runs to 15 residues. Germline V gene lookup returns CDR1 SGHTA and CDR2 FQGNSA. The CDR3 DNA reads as TGTGCCAGCAGCGCCGGGGGAGGGGGCACCGGGGAGCTGTTTTTT. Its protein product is CASSAGGGGTGELFF.

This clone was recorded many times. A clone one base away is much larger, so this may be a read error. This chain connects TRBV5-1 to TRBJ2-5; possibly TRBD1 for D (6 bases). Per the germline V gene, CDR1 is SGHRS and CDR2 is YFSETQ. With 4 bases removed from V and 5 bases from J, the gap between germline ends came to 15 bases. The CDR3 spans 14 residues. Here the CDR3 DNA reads TGCGCCAGCAGCACCGGACAGACACGGGAGACCCAGTACTTC. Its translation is CASSTGQTRETQYF.

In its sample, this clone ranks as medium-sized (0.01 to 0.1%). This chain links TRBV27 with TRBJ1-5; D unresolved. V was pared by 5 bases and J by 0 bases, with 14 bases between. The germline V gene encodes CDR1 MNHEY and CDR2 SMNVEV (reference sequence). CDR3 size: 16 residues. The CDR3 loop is CASSPRGHSSNQPQHF. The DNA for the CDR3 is TGTGCCAGCAGTCCCCGAGGGCACTCTAGCAATCAGCCCCAGCATTTT.

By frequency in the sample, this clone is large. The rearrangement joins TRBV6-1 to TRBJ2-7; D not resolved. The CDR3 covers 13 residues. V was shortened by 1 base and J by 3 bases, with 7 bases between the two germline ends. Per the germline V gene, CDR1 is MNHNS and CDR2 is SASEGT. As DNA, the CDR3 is TGTGCCAGCAGTGAAGTATGGGGCTACGAGCAGTACTTC. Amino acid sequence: CASSEVWGYEQYF.

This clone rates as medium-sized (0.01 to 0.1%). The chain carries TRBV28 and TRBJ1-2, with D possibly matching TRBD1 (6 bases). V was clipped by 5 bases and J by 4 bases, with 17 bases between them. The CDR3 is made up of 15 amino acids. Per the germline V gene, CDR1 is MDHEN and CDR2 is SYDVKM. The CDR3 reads CASSTEGGLAYGYTF. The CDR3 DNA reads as TGTGCCAGCAGTACCGAGGGGGGTCTCGCCTATGGCTACACCTTC.

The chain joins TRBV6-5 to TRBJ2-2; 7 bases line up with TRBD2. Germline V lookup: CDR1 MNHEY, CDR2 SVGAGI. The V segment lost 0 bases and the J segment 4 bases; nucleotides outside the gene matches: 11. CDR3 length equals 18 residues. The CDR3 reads CASSYSGGFEASTGELFF. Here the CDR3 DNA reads TGTGCCAGCAGTTACTCGGGAGGGTTTGAGGCTAGCACCGGGGAGCTGTTTTTT.

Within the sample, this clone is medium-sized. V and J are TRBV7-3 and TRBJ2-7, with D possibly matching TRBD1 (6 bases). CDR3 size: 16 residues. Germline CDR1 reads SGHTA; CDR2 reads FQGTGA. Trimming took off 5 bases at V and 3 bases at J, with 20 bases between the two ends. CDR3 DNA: TGTGCCAGCAGCAAAACAACCCGGGACATTGACTACGAGCAGTACTTC. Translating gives CASSKTTRDIDYEQYF.

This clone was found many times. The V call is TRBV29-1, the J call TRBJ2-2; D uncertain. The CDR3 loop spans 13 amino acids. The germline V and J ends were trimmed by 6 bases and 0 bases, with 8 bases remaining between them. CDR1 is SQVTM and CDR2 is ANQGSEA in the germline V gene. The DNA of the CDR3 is TGCAGCGTAAACAGCCCGAACACCGGGGAGCTGTTTTTT. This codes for CSVNSPNTGELFF.

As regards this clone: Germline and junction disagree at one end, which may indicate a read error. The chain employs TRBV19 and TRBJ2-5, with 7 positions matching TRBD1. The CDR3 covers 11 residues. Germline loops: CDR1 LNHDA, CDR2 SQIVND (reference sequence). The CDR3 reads CASSKGTETLF. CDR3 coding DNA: TGTGCCAGTAGTAAGGGGACAGAGACCCTATTC.

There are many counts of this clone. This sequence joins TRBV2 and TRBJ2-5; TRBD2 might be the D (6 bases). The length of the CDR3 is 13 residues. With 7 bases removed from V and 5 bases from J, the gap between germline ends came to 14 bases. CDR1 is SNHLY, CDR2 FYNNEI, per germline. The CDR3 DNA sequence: TGTGCCAGCACAGGGACCCGGGGGGAGACCCAGTACTTC. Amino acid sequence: CASTGTRGETQYF.

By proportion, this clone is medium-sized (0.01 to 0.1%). Here the CDR3 reads CASSGSYNEQFF. DNA of the CDR3: TGTGCCAGCAGTGGCTCCTACAATGAGCAGTTCTTC. The rearrangement uses TRBV27 and TRBJ2-1; D not resolved. Germline values: CDR1 MNHEY, CDR2 SMNVEV (reference sequence). The CDR3 sequence is 12 residues long. Trimming took 5 bases from V and 0 from J, leaving 2 bases between them.

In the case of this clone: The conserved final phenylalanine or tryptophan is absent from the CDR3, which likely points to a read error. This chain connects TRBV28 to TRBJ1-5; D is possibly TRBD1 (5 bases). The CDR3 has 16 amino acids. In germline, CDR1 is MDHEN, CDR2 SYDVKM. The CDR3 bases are TGCGCCAGCGCAAATTTTGGGGCAAGGTTTAATCAGCCCCAGCATATG. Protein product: CASANFGARFNQPQHM.

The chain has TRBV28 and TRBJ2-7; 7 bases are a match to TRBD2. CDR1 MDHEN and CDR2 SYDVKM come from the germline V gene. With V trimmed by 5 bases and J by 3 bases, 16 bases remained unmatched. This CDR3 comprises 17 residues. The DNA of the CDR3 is TGTGCCAGCAGTGACGGGGAGGGGTGGTGTTCGGACTACGAGCAGTACTTC. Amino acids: CASSDGEGWCSDYEQYF.